Below are 9 T cell receptor beta chains sequenced from a single sample in a study of T-cell memory formation after mild COVID-19. TCRdb fed the 5' RACE reads into MiXCR, producing one record per CDR3 protein. The data contain 350,000 to 450,000 distinct CDR3 sequences, around 30% of them seen just once; the ten biggest clones take up approximately 13%. Sequencing input: PBMCs or a T cell subset sorted from them (not recorded which). These receptors were taken from an adult woman who had mild COVID-19 (a few samples of this study predate the infection). Cell type and time point are not known.

In this sample, this clonotype turned up a few times. The chain couples TRBV2 to TRBJ1-1; D is perhaps TRBD1 (5 bases). Between the trimmed V and J ends, which lost 4 bases and 5 bases, there was a span of 14 bases. The CDR3 covers 14 residues. In germline, CDR1 is SNHLY, CDR2 FYNNEI. The CDR3 region has the DNA TGTGCCAGCAGTGTGCAGGGAATAGGGACTGAAGCTTTCTTT. Its translation is CASSVQGIGTEAFF.

The genes are TRBV18 and TRBJ2-7; D is tentatively TRBD1 or TRBD2 (5 bases each). The CDR3 consists of 15 residues. With 0 bases removed from V and 7 bases from J, the gap between germline ends came to 16 bases. In germline, CDR1 is KGHSH, CDR2 LQKENI. The CDR3 region is CASSPPYGDLMEQYF. The CDR3 bases are TGTGCCAGCTCACCACCCTACGGGGACCTTATGGAGCAGTACTTC.

This sequence joins TRBV25-1 and TRBJ2-1, with 7 bases identical to TRBD2. V shed 2 bases and J 0 bases; nucleotides not matched to a gene: 7. The length of the CDR3 is 17 residues. Germline V gene data show CDR1 as MGHDK and CDR2 as SYGVNS. CDR3 sequence: CASSEDRLAGSYNEQFF. The CDR3 DNA reads TGTGCCAGCAGTGAAGATCGATTAGCGGGCTCCTACAATGAGCAGTTCTTC.

This clonotype occurred a few times. The DNA of the CDR3 is TGTGCCAGCAGCTTAGCCGGGGACATCCTTGGCTACACCTTC. Amino acids: CASSLAGDILGYTF. The chain joins TRBV7-9 to TRBJ1-2; tentative D call: TRBD1 (6 bases). CDR3 size: 14 residues. V was pared by 0 bases and J by 7 bases, with 12 bases between. Germline V lookup: CDR1 SEHNR, CDR2 FQNEAQ (reference sequence).

This chain joins TRBV24-1 and TRBJ1-5; a weak D match, TRBD1 (5 bases). V was shortened by 10 bases and J by 3 bases, with 18 bases between the two germline ends. CDR1 and CDR2 (germline): KGHDR, SFDVKD. The CDR3 has 15 amino acids. Here the CDR3 reads CATSIDGDSNQPQHF. In nucleotides, the CDR3 is TGTGCCACGAGCATCGACGGGGACTCCAATCAGCCCCAGCATTTT.

This chain connects TRBV29-1 to TRBJ2-7; 7 bases are a match to TRBD2. V shed 7 bases, J shed 7 bases, and the junction held 16 bases outside the gene matches. The germline CDR1 and CDR2 sequences are SQVTM and ANQGSEA. The CDR3 runs to 14 residues. The CDR3 spells CSAARDYGSEEQYF. The CDR3 nucleotides are TGCAGCGCTGCCCGGGACTACGGTTCCGAGGAGCAGTACTTC.

The rearrangement uses TRBV27 and TRBJ2-7; D perhaps matches TRBD1 (5 bases). The length of the CDR3 is 14 residues. Trimming shortened V by 3 bases and J by 1 base, and 10 bases separated the two germline ends. Looked up from germline, CDR1 is MNHEY and CDR2 is SMNVEV (reference sequence). CDR3 sequence (DNA): TGTGCCAGCAGTTTTCTCACAGGTTCCTACGAGCAGTACTTC. Its translation is CASSFLTGSYEQYF.

The gene calls are TRBV3-1 and TRBJ2-3; weak D call: TRBD2 (7 bases). CDR1 and CDR2 (germline): LGHDT, YNNKEL (reference sequence). V shed 3 bases and J shed 4 bases, with 20 bases lying between them. The CDR3 is 17 residues long. The CDR3 DNA follows: TGTGCCAGCAGCCAGAGTTGGCGGGGGCCGACCCCAGATACGCAGTATTTT. Protein sequence: CASSQSWRGPTPDTQYF.

V gene TRBV5-6 combines with J gene TRBJ2-2; either TRBD1 or TRBD2 may fit D (5 bases each). The CDR3 has 15 amino acids. Germline V gives CDR1 SGHDT, CDR2 YYEEEE. V lost 4 bases to trimming and J lost 2 bases, with 12 bases between them. The CDR3 bases are TGTGCCAGCAGCCCGCAGAGGGGCAACACCGGGGAGCTGTTTTTT. This codes for CASSPQRGNTGELFF.